These T cell receptor beta chains were read from a single sample in a study of cytomegalovirus exposure and HLA in healthy donors. The method was immunoSEQ multiplex PCR; TCRdb's version includes in-frame clones alone and lacks a portion of them. This sample has under 150,000 clones, with 65% to 90% found just once. Input material: PBMCs. These receptors were taken from a girl aged 2 to 10 in good health and CMV-seronegative. Each CDR3 is given with its conserved first and last residue. The D gene is left open where the match is weak. Some rows mark clone size as missing; the rest say once, few, many or name a class of expanded clone.

d_gene | j_gene | v_gene | abundance | CDR3nt | CDR3aa
TRBD2 | TRBJ2-1 | TRBV10-3 | NA | TGTGCCATCAGTGGAGTGGGGGAGGGGTACAATGAGCAGTTCTTC | CAISGVGEGYNEQFF
NA | TRBJ1-1 | TRBV4-3 | NA | TGCGCCAGCACCAAAGAACAGGAATCAACTGAAGCTTTCTTT | CASTKEQESTEAFF
NA | TRBJ2-7 | TRBV5-6 | NA | TGTGCCAGCAGCCGTGAGGACGAGCAGTACTTC | CASSREDEQYF
TRBD1 | TRBJ2-7 | TRBV5-1 | NA | TGCGCCAGCAGCCCCGGGACAGGGACCTACGAGCAGTACTTC | CASSPGTGTYEQYF
NA | TRBJ2-2 | TRBV28 | NA | TGTGCCAGCAGTTTTAGCAGGGGGAACACCGGGGAGCTGTTTTTT | CASSFSRGNTGELFF
TRBD2 | TRBJ2-3 | TRBV6-1 | NA | TGTGCCAGCAGTGTCTGGGAGGGTTCGGATACGCAGTATTTT | CASSVWEGSDTQYF
TRBD1 | TRBJ1-6 | TRBV6-6 | NA | TGTGCCAGCAGTTACTCCGCCAGGGGGCAAGGTTCACCCCTCCACTTT | CASSYSARGQGSPLHF
TRBD1 | TRBJ1-1 | TRBV10-3 | NA | TGTGCCATCAGCGGGACAGGGGGTTCAGAAGCTTTCTTT | CAISGTGGSEAFF
NA | TRBJ2-5 | TRBV10-3 | NA | TGTGCCACCCAAGCAGGGTCTTCCGAGACCCAGTACTTC | CATQAGSSETQYF
NA | TRBJ2-7 | TRBV11-2 | NA | TGTGCCAGCAGCTTAGGGCGGGACTCCTACGAGCAGTACTTC | CASSLGRDSYEQYF
TRBD1 | TRBJ2-5 | TRBV4-1 | once | TGCGCCAGCAGGCCCATGGGACAGGGGTTAGAGACCCAGTACTTC | CASRPMGQGLETQYF
NA | TRBJ2-2 | TRBV30 | NA | TGTGCCTGGATGACAGGATCGAACACCGGGGAGCTGTTTTTT | CAWMTGSNTGELFF
TRBD2 | TRBJ2-1 | TRBV4-1 | once | TGCGCCAGCAGTCAAAGGGCACTAGCGGGGGGACAGCTCTACAATGAGCAGTTCTTC | CASSQRALAGGQLYNEQFF
TRBD2 | TRBJ2-2 | TRBV6-4 | NA | TGTGCCAGCTCGCGAACTAGCGGAAACACCGGGGAGCTGTTTTTT | CASSRTSGNTGELFF
NA | TRBJ2-7 | TRBV13 | NA | TGTGCCAGCAGCGGACGTAATCTCGGGATCTACGAGCAGTACTTC | CASSGRNLGIYEQYF
TRBD1 | TRBJ1-1 | TRBV7-2 | few | TGTGCCAGCAGCTCACAGGGGGCTCACACTGAAGCTTTCTTT | CASSSQGAHTEAFF
NA | TRBJ1-1 | TRBV19 | once | TGTGCCAGTAGTACCACAGCCAACACTGAAGCTTTCTTT | CASSTTANTEAFF
TRBD1 | TRBJ1-5 | TRBV6-1 | few | TGTGCCAGCAAGACTATGACAGGGGGTAATCAGCCCCAGCATTTT | CASKTMTGGNQPQHF
TRBD1 | TRBJ2-2 | TRBV14 | once | TGTGCCAGCAGCCAACGACAGGGGGCGGGAACCGGGGAGCTGTTTTTT | CASSQRQGAGTGELFF
NA | TRBJ1-5 | TRBV9 | NA | TGTGCCAGCAGCGTAGGGGCAGATAGCAATCAGCCCCAGCATTTT | CASSVGADSNQPQHF
TRBD2 | TRBJ2-7 | TRBV29-1 | NA | TGCAGCGTTGAGGGGATGAGCGGGAGGGCCTACGAGCAGTACTTC | CSVEGMSGRAYEQYF
TRBD2 | TRBJ2-7 | TRBV7-2 | NA | TGTGCCAGCAGCTTAGTAACGGGGGGGCCCTACGAGCAGTACTTC | CASSLVTGGPYEQYF
TRBD1 | TRBJ1-4 | TRBV5-1 | few | TGCGCCAGCAGCTTGGGACAGGGGGCTGAAAAACTGTTTTTT | CASSLGQGAEKLFF
NA | TRBJ2-1 | TRBV25-1 | NA | TGTGCCAGCAGTGAAAAGGCGGGACAGTACAATGAGCAGTTCTTC | CASSEKAGQYNEQFF